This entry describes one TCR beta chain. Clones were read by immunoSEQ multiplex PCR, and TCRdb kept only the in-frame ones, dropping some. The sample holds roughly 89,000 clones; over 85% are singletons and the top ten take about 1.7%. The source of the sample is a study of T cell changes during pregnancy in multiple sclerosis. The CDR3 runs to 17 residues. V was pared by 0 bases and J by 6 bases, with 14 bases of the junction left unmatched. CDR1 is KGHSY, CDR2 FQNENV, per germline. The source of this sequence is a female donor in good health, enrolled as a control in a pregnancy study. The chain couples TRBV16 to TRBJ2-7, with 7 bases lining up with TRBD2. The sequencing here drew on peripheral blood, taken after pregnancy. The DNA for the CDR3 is TGTGCCAGCAGCCAATCAAAACGAGGAGTGTCTAGCGGCGAGCAGTACTTC. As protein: CASSQSKRGVSSGEQYF. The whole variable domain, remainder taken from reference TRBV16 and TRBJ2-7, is GEEVAQTPKHLVRGEGQKAKLYCAPIKGHSYVFWYQQVLKNEFKFLISFQNENVFDETGMPKERFSAKCLPNSPCSLEIQATKLEDSAVYFCASSQSKRGVSSGEQYFGPGTRLTVT.